The 18 T cell receptor beta chains below come from one sample, sequenced in a study of PD-1 blockade in mismatch repair-deficient tumors (dated by TCRdb to about 2017). The library relied on the immunoSEQ multiplex PCR assay. The table was pulled from immuneACCESS by TCRdb, which kept in-frame rearrangements only. Such tables lose some clones; where checked, under half of the loss comes from unresolved V genes, and the rest has no known cause. In this sample the table shows around 120,000 clones, about 85% of which occur a single time. The ten largest clones represent around an eighth of the sample. The specimen comprised peripheral blood, sampled 44 weeks after starting pembrolizumab. The receptors were gathered from an adult with mismatch repair-deficient cancer.

V and J are TRBV6-1 and TRBJ2-5; D remains ambiguous. V dropped 3 bases and J dropped 1 base, with 9 bases sitting between them. Germline V lookup: CDR1 MNHNS, CDR2 SASEGT. This CDR3 has 14 residues. CDR3 protein: CASSEFTSQETQYF. The CDR3 DNA reads as TGTGCCAGCAGTGAGTTCACAAGCCAAGAGACCCAGTACTTC.

This sequence joins TRBV11-3 and TRBJ2-1, with D possibly called TRBD1 or TRBD2 (5 bases each). There are 15 residues in the CDR3. Germline V gene data show CDR1 as SGHNT and CDR2 as YENEEA. V was clipped by 5 bases and J by 3 bases, with 14 bases between them. The CDR3 DNA sequence: TGTGCCAGCAGCACCCGGGGCAGGAACTACAATGAGCAGTTCTTC. Protein product: CASSTRGRNYNEQFF.

The chain uses TRBV15 and TRBJ2-1; TRBD2 matches at 7 bases. Germline trimming cut 1 base from V and 3 bases from J; bases unmatched to any gene: 9. The CDR3 spans 17 residues. Germline V gene data show CDR1 as LNHNV and CDR2 as YYDKDF (reference sequence). CDR3 loop: CATSRGGLADNYNEQFF. The CDR3 DNA follows: TGTGCCACCAGCAGAGGAGGGCTAGCGGACAACTACAATGAGCAGTTCTTC.

A few counts support this clone. J is TRBJ1-2 and V is TRBV28; no reliable D call. The V gene lost 10 bases and the J gene lost 9 bases, with 18 bases spanning the gap. CDR1 is MDHEN and CDR2 is SYDVKM in the germline V gene. The CDR3 is 12 amino acids. The CDR3 DNA reads TGTGCCACCCTTAGGGCCCCGTCTAGCTACACCTTC. Protein: CATLRAPSSYTF.

V and J are TRBV7-9 and TRBJ2-5; 12 bases agree with TRBD1. The CDR3 is 17 amino acids. Germline V gives CDR1 SEHNR, CDR2 FQNEAQ (reference sequence). Trimming at V came to 1 base and at J to 6 bases, leaving 9 bases not matched to a gene. CDR3 sequence reads: CASSLVGQGAPLKTQYF. As DNA, the CDR3 is TGTGCCAGCAGCTTAGTGGGACAGGGGGCCCCGTTGAAGACCCAGTACTTC.

V usage is TRBV19 and J usage is TRBJ2-1; D remains ambiguous. CDR3 length: 16 amino acids. V shed 5 bases and J shed 6 bases, with 20 bases lying between them. In germline, CDR1 is LNHDA, CDR2 SQIVND (reference sequence). The CDR3 spells CASSPWESRLSNEQFF. The DNA of the CDR3 is TGTGCCAGTAGTCCCTGGGAAAGCAGGCTCTCCAATGAGCAGTTCTTC.

Only one count was recorded for this clone. The rearrangement uses TRBV4-2 and TRBJ2-1, with D uncertain. V dropped 1 base and J dropped 8 bases, with 12 bases sitting between them. The CDR3 runs 14 residues. Germline CDR1 reads LGHNA; CDR2 reads YNFKEQ. Here the CDR3 DNA reads TGTGCCAGCAGCCAAGCGGAGACCCATCATGAGCAGTTCTTC. This encodes CASSQAETHHEQFF.

This chain joins TRBV27 and TRBJ2-3, with 11 bases identical to TRBD2. The junction had 3 bases not matched to a gene; V was cut back by 6 bases and J by 4 bases. Germline lookup yields CDR1 MNHEY and CDR2 SMNVEV (reference sequence). The CDR3 covers 14 residues. The CDR3 here is CASRVAGGPDTQYF. In DNA form, the CDR3 reads TGTGCCAGCAGAGTAGCGGGAGGGCCAGATACGCAGTATTTT.

The chain is built from TRBV4-3 and TRBJ2-7; unclear D gene. The CDR3 has 14 amino acids. Per the germline V gene, CDR1 is LGHNA and CDR2 is YSLEER. V lost 3 bases and J 7 bases, leaving 16 bases between the germline ends. The CDR3, as DNA: TGCGCCAGCAGCCACGATTCCAACCCGGGTGAGCAGTACTTC. Translating it yields CASSHDSNPGEQYF.

The J gene is TRBJ2-7, the V gene TRBV19, with 12 bases that match TRBD2. V dropped 6 bases and J dropped 5; count of bases not matched to a gene: 20. This CDR3 region has 19 residues. Germline CDR1 and CDR2: LNHDA and SQIVND (reference sequence). The CDR3 is CASRDIRDRVTSGSHEQYF. The CDR3 region has the DNA TGTGCCAGTAGAGACATCCGGGACAGGGTGACTAGCGGGAGCCACGAGCAGTACTTC. The full variable domain, its missing parts supplied by reference TRBV19 and TRBJ2-7, is DGGITQSPKYLFRKEGQNVTLSCEQNLNHDAMYWYRQDPGQGLRLIYYSQIVNDFQKGDIAEGYSVSREKKESFPLTVTSAQKNPTAFYLCASRDIRDRVTSGSHEQYFGPGTRLTVT.

The rearrangement uses TRBV28 and TRBJ2-7, with D uncertain. CDR1 and CDR2 (germline): MDHEN, SYDVKM. Trimming took 6 bases from V and 5 from J, leaving 17 bases between them. The CDR3 extends over 14 amino acids. The CDR3 loop is CASRPARREDEQYF. For the CDR3, the DNA is TGTGCCAGCAGGCCGGCCCGAAGAGAGGACGAGCAGTACTTC.

The chain joins TRBV6-4 to TRBJ2-1, with 12 bases lining up with TRBD2. The germline gives CDR1 MRHNA, CDR2 SNTAGT. V lost 6 bases to trimming and J lost 1 base; unmatched junction nucleotides: 10. The length of the CDR3 is 18 residues. In DNA, the CDR3 is TGTGCCAGCAGCCGGACTAGCGGGATAGGGGGATCCTACAATGAGCAGTTCTTC. It encodes CASSRTSGIGGSYNEQFF.

This rearrangement joins TRBV21-1 to TRBJ2-2; the D call of TRBD1 is as the table states it, not checked on the DNA. TRBV21-1 is shown as a pseudogene. CDR3 length equals 17 residues. The CDR3 sequence is CASSKSVQGRDTGELFF. The CDR3 nucleotides are TGTGCCAGCAGCAAATCGGTTCAGGGAAGGGACACCGGGGAGCTGTTTTTT.

The chain uses TRBV6-1 and TRBJ2-3, with D maybe TRBD2 (8 bases). Germline loops: CDR1 MNHNS, CDR2 SASEGT. This CDR3 is built from 16 residues. The ends were cut back, 1 base at V and 4 bases at J, with 15 bases in the middle. CDR3 sequence: CASSEVPGGGPDTQYF. The CDR3 DNA follows: TGTGCCAGCAGTGAAGTACCGGGAGGGGGCCCAGATACGCAGTATTTT.

The V gene is TRBV7-8, the J gene TRBJ2-7, with D unclear. The ends were cut back, 6 bases at V and 0 bases at J, with 12 bases in the middle. The CDR3 extends over 14 amino acids. Germline loops: CDR1 SGHVS, CDR2 FQNEAQ. The CDR3 is CASRLMIASYEQYF. The CDR3, as DNA: TGTGCCAGCAGACTTATGATAGCCTCCTACGAGCAGTACTTC.

The chain has TRBV6-6 and TRBJ1-2, with D tentatively TRBD1 (6 bases). The V end lost 3 bases, the J end lost 8 bases, and 16 bases lay between the germline ends. In germline, CDR1 is MNHNY, CDR2 SVGAGI (reference sequence). The CDR3 loop spans 14 amino acids. CDR3 nucleotides: TGTGCCAGCAGTTATCAACGACAGGTCGGCGGCTACACCTTC. Its protein is CASSYQRQVGGYTF.

V usage is TRBV15 and J usage is TRBJ2-7; no definite D call. Per the germline V gene, CDR1 is LNHNV and CDR2 is YYDKDF (reference sequence). Trimming cost V 0 bases and J 2 bases, with 20 bases left between them. This CDR3 contains 18 residues. The CDR3 region is CATSRDPSGASSAYEQYF. In DNA form, the CDR3 reads TGTGCCACCAGCAGAGATCCCTCGGGCGCTTCCTCTGCCTACGAGCAGTACTTC.

This chain links TRBV7-9 with TRBJ2-7; D remains unclear. CDR1 is SEHNR, CDR2 FQNEAQ, per germline (reference sequence). The germline V and J ends were trimmed by 5 bases and 5 bases, with 19 bases remaining between them. This CDR3 spans 15 amino acids. CDR3 in DNA: TGTGCCAGCAGCACTACAGATCCCGGTACCCACGAGCAGTACTTC. It yields the protein CASSTTDPGTHEQYF.